This TCR beta chain was captured by sequencing in a study of blood T cell repertoires in COVID-19. This clone has more than one count but fewer than ten. Assay used: immunoSEQ multiplex PCR; TCRdb lists only in-frame clones, some missing. The table shows about 370,000 clones, with about 90% occurring only once. Per germline, CDR1 LGHNA and CDR2 YSLEER. There are 14 residues in the CDR3. With V trimmed by 3 bases and J by 7 bases, 6 bases remained unmatched. V gene TRBV4-3 combines with J gene TRBJ1-2; TRBD1 agrees at 9 bases. Sequencing was done on a sample of peripheral blood. This TCR was sampled from a young woman with COVID-19, enrolled during active disease. CDR3: CASSQNRGQGGYTF. DNA for the CDR3: TGCGCCAGCAGCCAGAACAGGGGGCAGGGTGGCTACACCTTC.